The 5 T cell receptor beta chains reported below all come from one sample, sequenced in a study of blood T cell repertoires in COVID-19. The table came from immunoSEQ multiplex PCR; TCRdb's copy has only in-frame clones and leaves some out. The table records tens of thousands of clones, roughly 90% of them present only once. Sequencing input: peripheral blood. The receptors come from a human donor in a cohort sampled during active COVID-19.

The rearrangement uses TRBV19 and TRBJ2-7, with 10 bases lining up with TRBD1. The germline gives CDR1 LNHDA, CDR2 SQIVND (reference sequence). Germline trimming cut 5 bases from V and 3 bases from J; bases unmatched to any gene: 4. CDR3 size: 14 residues. CDR3 residues: CASSPTGGDYEQYF. Written as DNA, the CDR3 is TGTGCCAGTAGTCCGACAGGGGGCGACTACGAGCAGTACTTC.

The V call is TRBV2, the J call TRBJ2-1, with D tentatively TRBD2 (6 bases). Trimming cost V 6 bases and J 3 bases, with 15 bases left between them. This CDR3 spans 15 amino acids. Germline lookup yields CDR1 SNHLY and CDR2 FYNNEI. CDR3 loop: CASSPDYRIYNEQFF. CDR3 nucleotides: TGTGCCAGCAGCCCGGACTACCGAATCTACAATGAGCAGTTCTTC. Supplemented by reference TRBV2 and TRBJ2-1, the full variable domain reads EPEVTQTPSHQVTQMGQEVILRCVPISNHLYFYWYRQILGQKVEFLVSFYNNEISEKSEIFDDQFSVERPDGSNFTLKIRSTKLEDSAMYFCASSPDYRIYNEQFFGPGTRLTVL.

V is TRBV18 and J is TRBJ1-1; D may be TRBD1 (5 bases). Germline V lookup: CDR1 KGHSH, CDR2 LQKENI. The CDR3 extends over 16 amino acids. V lost 1 base, J lost 3 bases, and 15 bases lay in between. The chain's CDR3 is CASSPRQGAGYTEAFF. The CDR3 DNA follows: TGTGCCAGCTCACCACGCCAGGGTGCTGGGTACACTGAAGCTTTCTTT. The full variable domain, in which reference TRBV18 and TRBJ1-1 provide the parts outside the CDR3, is NAGVMQNPRHLVRRRGQEARLRCSPMKGHSHVYWYRQLPEEGLKFMVYLQKENIIDESGMPKERFSAEFPKEGPSILRIQQVVRGDSAAYFCASSPRQGAGYTEAFFGQGTRLTVV.

This clone was counted once. The chain combines TRBV7-3 with TRBJ2-1; the match to TRBD2 covers 10 bases. This CDR3 comprises 15 residues. J was trimmed by 10 bases and V by 2 bases; bases with no gene match: 8. The germline gives CDR1 SGHTA, CDR2 FQGTGA. CDR3 residues: CASSLSSGRAREQFF. CDR3 coding DNA: TGTGCCAGCAGCTTATCAAGCGGGAGGGCGAGGGAGCAGTTCTTC.

In this sample, this clone turned up once. The chain has TRBV30 and TRBJ2-2; D unresolved. This CDR3 contains 15 residues. V was pared by 2 bases and J by 2 bases, with 12 bases between. Germline CDR1 GTSNPN, CDR2 SVGIG (reference sequence). The CDR3 bases are TGTGCCTGGAGTATCGCAGGCGCCAACACCGGGGAGCTGTTTTTT. Its protein product is CAWSIAGANTGELFF.